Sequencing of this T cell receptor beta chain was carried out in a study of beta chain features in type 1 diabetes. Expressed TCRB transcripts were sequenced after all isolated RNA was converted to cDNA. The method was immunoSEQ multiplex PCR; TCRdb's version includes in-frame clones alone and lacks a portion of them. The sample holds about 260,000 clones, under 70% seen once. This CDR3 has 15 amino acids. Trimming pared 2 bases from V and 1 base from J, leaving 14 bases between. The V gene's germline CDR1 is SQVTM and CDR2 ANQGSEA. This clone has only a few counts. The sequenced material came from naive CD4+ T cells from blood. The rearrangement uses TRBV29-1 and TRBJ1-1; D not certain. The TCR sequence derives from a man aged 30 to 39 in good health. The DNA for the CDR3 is TGCAGCGTTGAACTCCGATTTAGGTCGAACACTGAAGCTTTCTTT. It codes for CSVELRFRSNTEAFF. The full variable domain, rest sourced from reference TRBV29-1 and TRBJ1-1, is SAVISQKPSRDICQRGTSLTIQCQVDSQVTMMFWYRQQPGQSLTLIATANQGSEATYESGFVIDKFPISRPNLTFSTLTVSNMSPEDSSIYLCSVELRFRSNTEAFFGQGTRLTVV.